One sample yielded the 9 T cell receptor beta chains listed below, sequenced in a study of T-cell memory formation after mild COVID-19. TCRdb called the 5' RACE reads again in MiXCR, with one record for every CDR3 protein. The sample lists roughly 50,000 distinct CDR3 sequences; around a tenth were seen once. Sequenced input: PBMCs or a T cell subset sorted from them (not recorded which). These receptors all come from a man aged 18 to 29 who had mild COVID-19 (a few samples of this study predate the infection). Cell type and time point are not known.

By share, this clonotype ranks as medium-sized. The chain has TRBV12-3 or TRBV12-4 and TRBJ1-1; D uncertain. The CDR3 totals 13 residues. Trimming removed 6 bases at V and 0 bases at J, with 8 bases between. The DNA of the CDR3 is TGTGCCAGCAGGAAAAAAATGAACACTGAAGCTTTCTTT. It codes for CASRKKMNTEAFF.

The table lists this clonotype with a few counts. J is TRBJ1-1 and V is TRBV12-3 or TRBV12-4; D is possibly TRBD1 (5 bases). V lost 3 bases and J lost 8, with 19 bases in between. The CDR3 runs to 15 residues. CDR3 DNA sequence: TGTGCCAGCAGTTTGTGGTCGGGGTTGGGGCCCGAAGCTTTCTTT. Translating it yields CASSLWSGLGPEAFF.

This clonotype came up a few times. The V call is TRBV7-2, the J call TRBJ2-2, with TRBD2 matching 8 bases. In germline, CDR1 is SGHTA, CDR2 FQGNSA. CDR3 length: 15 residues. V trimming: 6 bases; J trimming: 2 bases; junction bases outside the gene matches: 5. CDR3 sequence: CASSWAGGNTGELFF. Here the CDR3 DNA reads TGTGCCAGCAGTTGGGCGGGGGGAAACACCGGGGAGCTGTTTTTT.

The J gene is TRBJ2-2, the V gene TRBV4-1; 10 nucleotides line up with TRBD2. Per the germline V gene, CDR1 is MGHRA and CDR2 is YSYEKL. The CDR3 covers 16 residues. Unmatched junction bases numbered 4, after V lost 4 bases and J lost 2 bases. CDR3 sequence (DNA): TGCGCCAGCAGCCCGACTAGCGGGTTTAACACCGGGGAGCTGTTTTTT. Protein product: CASSPTSGFNTGELFF.

CDR3: CASTPPPGTADQPQHF. In nucleotides, the CDR3 is TGTGCCAGCACCCCCCCTCCGGGTACGGCCGATCAGCCCCAGCATTTT. V and J are TRBV2 and TRBJ1-5, with D uncertain. The ends were cut back, 7 bases at V and 5 bases at J, with 21 bases in the middle. CDR1 is SNHLY and CDR2 is FYNNEI in the germline V gene. The CDR3 totals 16 residues.

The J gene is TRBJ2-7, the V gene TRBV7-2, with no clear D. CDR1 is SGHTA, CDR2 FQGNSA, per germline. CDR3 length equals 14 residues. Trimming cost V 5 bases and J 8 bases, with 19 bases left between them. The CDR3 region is CASSPLGPHSKQYV. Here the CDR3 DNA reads TGTGCCAGCAGCCCCTTGGGTCCACACAGCAAGCAGTACGTC.

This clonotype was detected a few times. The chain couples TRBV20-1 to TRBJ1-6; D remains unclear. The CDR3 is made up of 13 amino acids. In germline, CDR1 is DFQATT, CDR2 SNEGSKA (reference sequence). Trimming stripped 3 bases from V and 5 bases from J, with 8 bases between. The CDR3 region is CSASRRDNSPLHF. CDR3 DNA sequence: TGCAGTGCTAGTAGAAGGGATAATTCACCCCTCCACTTT.

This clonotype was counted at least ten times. The CDR3 protein is CASSGDSGETQYF. The CDR3 DNA reads as TGTGCCAGCAGCGGAGATTCTGGGGAGACCCAGTACTTC. The J gene is TRBJ2-5, the V gene TRBV7-8, with D unresolved. V was shortened by 5 bases and J by 5 bases, with 12 bases between the two germline ends. This CDR3 is built from 13 residues. From germline, CDR1 is SGHVS and CDR2 FQNEAQ.

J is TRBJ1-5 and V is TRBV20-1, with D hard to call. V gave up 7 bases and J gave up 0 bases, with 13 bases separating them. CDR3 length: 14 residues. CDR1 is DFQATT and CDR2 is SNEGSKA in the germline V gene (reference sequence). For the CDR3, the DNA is TGCAGTGTTCGTAGGAGACTTAGCAATCAGCCCCAGCATTTT. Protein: CSVRRRLSNQPQHF.